This TCR beta chain was retrieved from a study of spatial heterogeneity in lung cancer. Via MiXCR, TCRdb re-called the 5' RACE reads, giving one row per CDR3 protein. The data contain about 10,000 distinct CDR3 sequences, roughly 6.4% of them seen just once; the ten biggest clones take up roughly 28%. V was trimmed by 3 bases and J by 6 bases, leaving 8 bases between them. The germline V gene encodes CDR1 SGHVS and CDR2 FQNEAQ. CDR3 length: 12 residues. Time point meaning: sample taken at primary tumor resection. The chain employs TRBV7-8 and TRBJ2-5, with D possibly TRBD2 on 5 matching bases. This TCR came from a male donor with early-stage non-small cell lung cancer. The material was normal lung tissue next to the tumor, obtained at surgery. The DNA for the CDR3 is TGTGCCAGCAGCTTGGACGGGAAGACCCAGTACTTC. This codes for CASSLDGKTQYF.